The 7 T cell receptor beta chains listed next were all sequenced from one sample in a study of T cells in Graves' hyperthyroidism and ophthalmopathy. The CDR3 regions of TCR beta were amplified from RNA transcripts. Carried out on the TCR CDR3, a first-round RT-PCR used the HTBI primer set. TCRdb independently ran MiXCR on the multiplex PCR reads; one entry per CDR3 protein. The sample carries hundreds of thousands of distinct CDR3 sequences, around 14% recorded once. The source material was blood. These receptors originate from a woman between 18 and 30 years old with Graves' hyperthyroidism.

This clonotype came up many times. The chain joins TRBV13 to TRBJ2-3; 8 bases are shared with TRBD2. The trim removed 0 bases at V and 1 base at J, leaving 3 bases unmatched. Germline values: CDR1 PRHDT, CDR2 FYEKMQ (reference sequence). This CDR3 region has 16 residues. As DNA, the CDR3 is TGTGCCAGCAGCTTAGGACCGGGAGGGGGCACAGATACGCAGTATTTT. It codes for CASSLGPGGGTDTQYF.

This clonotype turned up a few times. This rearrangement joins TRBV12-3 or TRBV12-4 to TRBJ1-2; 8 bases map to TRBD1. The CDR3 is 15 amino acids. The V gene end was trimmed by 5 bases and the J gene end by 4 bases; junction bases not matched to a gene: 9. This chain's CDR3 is CASSHDRGIRYGYTF. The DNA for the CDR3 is TGTGCCAGCAGTCACGACAGGGGTATCCGCTATGGCTACACCTTC.

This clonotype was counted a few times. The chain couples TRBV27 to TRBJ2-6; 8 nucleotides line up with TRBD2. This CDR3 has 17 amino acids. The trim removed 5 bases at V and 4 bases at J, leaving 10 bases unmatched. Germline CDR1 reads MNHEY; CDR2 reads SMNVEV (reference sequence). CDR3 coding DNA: TGTGCCAGCAGTCAACCGGGACTAGGGGCCGGGGCCAACGTCCTGACTTTC. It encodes CASSQPGLGAGANVLTF.

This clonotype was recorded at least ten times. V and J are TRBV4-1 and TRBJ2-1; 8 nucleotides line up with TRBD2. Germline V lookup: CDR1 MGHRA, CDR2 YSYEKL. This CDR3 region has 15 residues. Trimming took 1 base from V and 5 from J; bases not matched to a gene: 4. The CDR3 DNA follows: TGCGCCAGCAGCCAAGGACAGCGGGGGCACAATGAGCAGTTCTTC. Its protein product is CASSQGQRGHNEQFF.

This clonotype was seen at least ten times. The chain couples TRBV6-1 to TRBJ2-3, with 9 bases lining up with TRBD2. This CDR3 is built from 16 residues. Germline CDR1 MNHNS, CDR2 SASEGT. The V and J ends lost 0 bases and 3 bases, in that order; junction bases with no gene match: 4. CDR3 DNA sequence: TGTGCCAGCAGTGAAGCTAGCGGGGGTGGGACAGATACGCAGTATTTT. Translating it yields CASSEASGGGTDTQYF.

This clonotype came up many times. CDR3 loop: CASSIRVSNEQYF. CDR3 nucleotides: TGTGCCAGCAGTATAAGGGTATCTAACGAGCAGTACTTC. The V gene is TRBV28, the J gene TRBJ2-7; D remains unclear. Germline loops: CDR1 MDHEN, CDR2 SYDVKM. The CDR3 is 13 residues long. The ends were cut back, 5 bases at V and 5 bases at J, with 13 bases in the middle.

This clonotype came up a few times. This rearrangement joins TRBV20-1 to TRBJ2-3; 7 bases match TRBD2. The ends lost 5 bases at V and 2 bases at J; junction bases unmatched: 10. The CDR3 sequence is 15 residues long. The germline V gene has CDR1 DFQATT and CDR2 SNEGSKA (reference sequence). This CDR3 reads CSAPLSGAITDTQYF. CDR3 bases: TGCAGTGCTCCTCTGAGCGGGGCGATCACAGATACGCAGTATTTT.